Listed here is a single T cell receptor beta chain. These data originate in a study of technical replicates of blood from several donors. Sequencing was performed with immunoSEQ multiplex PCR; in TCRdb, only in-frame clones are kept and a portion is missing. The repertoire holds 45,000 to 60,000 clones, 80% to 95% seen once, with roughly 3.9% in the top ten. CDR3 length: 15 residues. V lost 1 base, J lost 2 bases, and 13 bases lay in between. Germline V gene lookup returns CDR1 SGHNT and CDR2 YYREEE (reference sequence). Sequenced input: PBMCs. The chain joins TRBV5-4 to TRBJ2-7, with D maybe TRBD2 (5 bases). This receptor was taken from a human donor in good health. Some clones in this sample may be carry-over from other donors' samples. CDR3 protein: CASSLIQLDAYEQYF. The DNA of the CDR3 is TGTGCCAGCAGCTTGATACAACTAGACGCCTACGAGCAGTACTTC.